This passage covers 21 T cell receptor beta chains from one sample sequenced in a study of T cells after yellow fever vaccination. One entry per CDR3 protein, called by TCRdb with MiXCR from the 5' RACE reads. The sample shows some 99,000 distinct CDR3 sequences, roughly 5.2% of them seen only once. This specimen consisted of CD8+ T cells sorted from PBMCs, obtained 10 days after the yellow fever booster vaccination. Receptors were obtained from a man younger than 30 who received the YFV17D yellow fever vaccine.

This clonotype was seen only a few times. The chain combines TRBV10-3 with TRBJ1-3; D unresolved. The ends were cut back, 0 bases at V and 0 bases at J, with 6 bases in the middle. The germline CDR1 and CDR2 sequences are ENHRY and SYGVKD. The CDR3 is 15 residues long. The DNA for the CDR3 is TGTGCCATCAGTGAGTCGACTTTCTCTGGAAACACCATATATTTT. Encoded protein: CAISESTFSGNTIYF.

The sample holds a few counts of this clonotype. CDR3 residues: CASSSTGFAGELFF. CDR3 DNA sequence: TGTGCCAGCAGTTCGACAGGGTTTGCCGGGGAGCTGTTTTTT. V is TRBV27 and J is TRBJ2-2, with 7 bases lining up with TRBD1. Unmatched junction bases numbered 5, after V lost 4 bases and J lost 6 bases. The CDR3 spans 14 residues. Germline values: CDR1 MNHEY, CDR2 SMNVEV (reference sequence).

This clonotype was seen more than once but under ten times. V is TRBV6-5 and J is TRBJ1-6; a possible D gene is TRBD1 (5 bases). The germline gives CDR1 MNHEY, CDR2 SVGAGI. The V gene lost 2 bases and the J gene lost 7 bases, with 12 bases spanning the gap. The CDR3 is 15 residues long. CDR3 DNA sequence: TGTGCCAGCAGTTACGAGGGGTGGGGGAATTCACCCCTCCACTTT. Amino acid sequence: CASSYEGWGNSPLHF.

This clonotype was found many times. The V and J genes are TRBV29-1 and TRBJ2-1; 10 bases align to TRBD1. This CDR3 has 13 amino acids. The germline CDR1 and CDR2 sequences are SQVTM and ANQGSEA. Germline trimming cut 4 bases from V and 3 bases from J; bases unmatched to any gene: 0. As DNA, the CDR3 is TGCAGCGTTGGGACAGGGGGCTACAATGAGCAGTTCTTC. Protein product: CSVGTGGYNEQFF.

The V gene is TRBV12-3 or TRBV12-4, the J gene TRBJ1-2; 9 nucleotides agree with TRBD1. V shed 6 bases, J shed 6 bases, and the junction held 11 bases outside the gene matches. The CDR3 consists of 15 residues. CDR3 in amino acids: CASSSQTGGRDGYTF. Here the CDR3 DNA reads TGTGCCAGCAGCTCTCAGACAGGGGGTAGAGATGGCTACACCTTC.

V is TRBV4-1 and J is TRBJ1-1; no definite D call. V lost 0 bases and J 6 bases, leaving 17 bases between the germline ends. The CDR3 loop spans 16 amino acids. Per the germline V gene, CDR1 is MGHRA and CDR2 is YSYEKL. The CDR3 loop reads CASSQELTAMSPEAFF. DNA for the CDR3: TGCGCCAGCAGCCAAGAATTAACAGCTATGTCCCCTGAAGCTTTCTTT.

This chain links TRBV27 with TRBJ2-7; 8 bases agree with TRBD1. The CDR3 runs to 16 residues. Germline V gene sequence: CDR1 MNHEY, CDR2 SMNVEV (reference sequence). V lost 6 bases, J lost 3 bases, and 13 bases stayed unmatched. CDR3 sequence: CASSQGAQEKIYEQYF. The CDR3 region has the DNA TGTGCCAGCAGCCAGGGGGCGCAGGAGAAGATCTACGAGCAGTACTTC.

As to this clonotype: It may be a read error: a sequence one base away is much more abundant. The J gene is TRBJ2-2, the V gene TRBV11-2; no clear D gene. The germline CDR1 and CDR2 sequences are SGHAT and FQNNGV. The V end was cut by 0 bases, the J end by 3 bases, with 8 bases between. The CDR3 has 15 amino acids. CDR3 nucleotide sequence: TGTGCCAGCAGCTTAGACACTTTGGACACCGGGGAGCTGTTTTTT. This encodes CASSLDTLDTGELFF.

This clonotype was recorded many times. V is TRBV7-6 and J is TRBJ1-2; 7 nucleotides match TRBD1. The length of the CDR3 is 13 residues. Trimming removed 5 bases from V and 3 bases from J; junction bases left unmatched: 3. Germline loops: CDR1 SGHVS, CDR2 FNYEAQ. CDR3 residues: CASSEGAYYGYTF. In DNA, the CDR3 is TGTGCCAGCAGCGAGGGGGCTTACTATGGCTACACCTTC. Drawing the rest from reference TRBV7-6 and TRBJ1-2, the complete variable domain is GAGVSQSPRYKVTKRGQDVALRCDPISGHVSLYWYRQALGQGPEFLTYFNYEAQQDKSGLPNDRFSAERPEGSISTLTIQRTEQRDSAMYRCASSEGAYYGYTFGSGTRLTVV.

The chain is built from TRBV4-1 and TRBJ2-7; either TRBD1 or TRBD2 may supply D (5 bases each). The CDR3 consists of 16 residues. Trimming took off 4 bases at V and 0 bases at J, with 16 bases between the two ends. The germline gives CDR1 MGHRA, CDR2 YSYEKL. CDR3 nucleotides: TGCGCCAGCAGCCTCCATACCGGGACCGTCTCCTACGAGCAGTACTTC. It yields the protein CASSLHTGTVSYEQYF.

The chain couples TRBV6-4 to TRBJ2-1; D unresolved. The CDR3 contains 12 residues. Germline CDR1 MRHNA, CDR2 SNTAGT. V was trimmed by 2 bases and J by 8 bases, leaving 7 bases between them. The chain's CDR3 is CASSDVGDEQFF. In nucleotides, the CDR3 is TGTGCCAGCAGTGACGTTGGGGATGAGCAGTTCTTC.

This clonotype was observed a handful of times. The rearrangement joins TRBV20-1 to TRBJ1-1, with D unclear. Germline lookup yields CDR1 DFQATT and CDR2 SNEGSKA (reference sequence). Deletions cut 4 bases from V and 4 bases from J, with 22 bases between. This CDR3 comprises 16 residues. In DNA form, the CDR3 reads TGCAGTGCTACCGAACCCCTAAGGTGGTACGGCACTGAAGCTTTCTTT. Translating gives CSATEPLRWYGTEAFF.

This chain joins TRBV5-1 and TRBJ1-6, with D perhaps TRBD1 (5 bases). There are 16 residues in the CDR3. Germline loops: CDR1 SGHRS, CDR2 YFSETQ. Trimming pared 7 bases from V and 0 bases from J, leaving 14 bases between. The CDR3 nucleotides are TGCGCCAGCTCCGGCCAGGGTCCCTCCTATAATTCACCCCTCCACTTT. Translating it yields CASSGQGPSYNSPLHF.

The V call is TRBV7-2, the J call TRBJ2-7; D is undetermined. The CDR3 has 16 residues. V was clipped by 0 bases and J by 0 bases, with 12 bases between them. Germline V lookup: CDR1 SGHTA, CDR2 FQGNSA. CDR3 DNA sequence: TGTGCCAGCAGCTTAGCGACCGGGCTAATCTCCTACGAGCAGTACTTC. It specifies CASSLATGLISYEQYF.

The chain uses TRBV6-2 or TRBV6-3 and TRBJ1-1; D unclear. This CDR3 has 14 residues. CDR1 and CDR2 (germline): MNHEY, SVGEGT. Trimming removed 3 bases at V and 5 bases at J, with 13 bases between. The CDR3 DNA reads TGTGCCAGCAGTTATGAGGGTATGAGGACTGAAGCTTTCTTT. Translation gives CASSYEGMRTEAFF.

This clonotype was seen more than once but under ten times. The rearrangement joins TRBV5-4 to TRBJ2-1, with 7 bases fitting TRBD1. The junction had 7 bases not matched to a gene; V was cut back by 4 bases and J by 3 bases. Germline V gene data show CDR1 as SGHNT and CDR2 as YYREEE (reference sequence). The CDR3 sequence is 15 residues long. The CDR3 bases are TGTGCCAGCAGCGGGGGACAGACCAACTACAATGAGCAGTTCTTC. It encodes CASSGGQTNYNEQFF. Full variable domain (missing parts from reference TRBV5-4 and TRBJ2-1): ETGVTQSPTHLIKTRGQQVTLRCSSQSGHNTVSWYQQALGQGPQFIFQYYREEENGRGNFPPRFSGLQFPNYSSELNVNALELDDSALYLCASSGGQTNYNEQFFGPGTRLTVL.

This clonotype was detected a few times. The chain carries TRBV28 and TRBJ2-3; the D gene is possibly TRBD1 (7 bases). The germline gives CDR1 MDHEN, CDR2 SYDVKM. Trimming took 6 bases from V and 14 from J, leaving 15 bases between them. The CDR3 consists of 11 residues. The CDR3 nucleotides are TGTGCCAGCAGGTCGACAGGGAGGTTGTATTTT. Translated, it gives CASRSTGRLYF.

The V call is TRBV19, the J call TRBJ2-5, with D perhaps TRBD1 (5 bases). This CDR3 region has 14 residues. Trimming cost V 7 bases and J 3 bases, with 15 bases left between them. Germline CDR1 reads LNHDA; CDR2 reads SQIVND (reference sequence). The CDR3 nucleotides read TGTGCCAGTAAGGGGAATAAGCCAGAAGAGACCCAGTACTTC. Translating it yields CASKGNKPEETQYF.

The gene calls are TRBV6-1 and TRBJ1-5, with D hard to call. With 2 bases removed from V and 5 bases from J, the gap between germline ends came to 10 bases. Germline V CDR1 and CDR2: MNHNS, SASEGT. The length of the CDR3 is 14 residues. CDR3 residues: CASSESGYYQPQHF. CDR3 coding DNA: TGTGCCAGCAGTGAATCCGGATATTATCAGCCCCAGCATTTT.

The chain combines TRBV7-6 with TRBJ2-3; 7 positions match TRBD1. The V gene's germline CDR1 is SGHVS and CDR2 FNYEAQ. Trimming at V came to 4 bases and at J to 1 base, leaving 8 bases not matched to a gene. The length of the CDR3 is 16 residues. This chain's CDR3 is CASSSKYGQGTDTQYF. The CDR3 nucleotides read TGTGCCAGCAGCTCAAAGTACGGACAGGGCACAGATACGCAGTATTTT.

V is TRBV9 and J is TRBJ2-1, with D uncertain. The CDR3 totals 15 residues. V lost 3 bases, J lost 5 bases, and 15 bases lay in between. Germline loops: CDR1 SGDLS, CDR2 YYNGEE. The CDR3 is CASSGRRNLNNEQFF. The DNA of the CDR3 is TGTGCCAGCAGCGGACGGAGAAACCTCAACAATGAGCAGTTCTTC.